These 5 T cell receptor beta chains share one sample of origin, sequenced in a study of T cells in Graves' hyperthyroidism and ophthalmopathy. RNA transcripts yielded amplified TCR beta CDR3 regions. The TCR CDR3 first-round RT-PCR relied on the HTBI primer set. MiXCR, applied by TCRdb to the multiplex PCR reads, yields one record per CDR3 protein. The sample shows roughly 500,000 distinct CDR3 sequences, approximately 48% of them seen only once. Sequencing was performed on peripheral blood or thyroid tissue (not recorded which). These receptors all stem from an adult woman with Graves' disease, either hyperthyroidism or ophthalmopathy (not recorded which).

The CDR3 DNA follows: TGTGCCAGCAGCCTCGGACAGGCGGACGAGCAGTACTTC. The encoded protein is CASSLGQADEQYF. This chain uses TRBV7-8 with TRBJ2-7; 7 bases are a match to TRBD1. The CDR3 extends over 13 amino acids. Germline values: CDR1 SGHVS, CDR2 FQNEAQ. The J segment lost 5 bases and the V segment lost 5 bases, leaving 6 bases of the junction unmatched.

This clonotype was detected ten times or more. The V gene is TRBV7-3, the J gene TRBJ1-1, with D possibly being TRBD1 (6 bases). The CDR3 runs to 14 residues. The germline V and J ends were trimmed by 2 bases and 3 bases, with 10 bases remaining between them. The germline gives CDR1 SGHTA, CDR2 FQGTGA. CDR3 residues: CASSLQGKDTEAFF. The CDR3 DNA sequence: TGTGCCAGCAGCTTACAGGGGAAGGACACTGAAGCTTTCTTT. Drawing the rest from reference TRBV7-3 and TRBJ1-1, the complete variable domain is GAGVSQTPSNKVTEKGKYVELRCDPISGHTALYWYRQSLGQGPEFLIYFQGTGAADDSGLPNDRFFAVRPEGSVSTLKIQRTERGDSAVYLCASSLQGKDTEAFFGQGTRLTVV.

This clonotype has ten or more counts. The chain links TRBV10-3 to TRBJ1-1, with 8 bases fitting TRBD1. The junction had 5 bases not matched to a gene; V was cut back by 7 bases and J by 4 bases. CDR1 is ENHRY and CDR2 is SYGVKD in the germline V gene. CDR3 length: 13 residues. The CDR3 DNA follows: TGTGCCATCACAGGGGGCGCGGGCACTGAAGCTTTCTTT. Translation gives CAITGGAGTEAFF.

This clonotype was detected ten times or more. This chain joins TRBV19 and TRBJ1-1, with 10 bases that match TRBD1. Unmatched junction bases numbered 6, after V lost 5 bases and J lost 3 bases. The CDR3 spans 15 residues. Germline V gene data show CDR1 as LNHDA and CDR2 as SQIVND (reference sequence). The CDR3 DNA is TGTGCCAGTAGTCCCTCGACAGGGGGCTACACTGAAGCTTTCTTT. Encoded protein: CASSPSTGGYTEAFF.

This clonotype was seen only a few times. This rearrangement joins TRBV2 to TRBJ2-5; 9 bases agree with TRBD2. The CDR3 length is 12 residues. The germline CDR1 and CDR2 sequences are SNHLY and FYNNEI. The V segment lost 11 bases and the J segment 5 bases; nucleotides outside the gene matches: 6. CDR3 in DNA: TGTGCCCCGGGACTAGCCATGGAGACCCAGTACTTC. This encodes CAPGLAMETQYF.